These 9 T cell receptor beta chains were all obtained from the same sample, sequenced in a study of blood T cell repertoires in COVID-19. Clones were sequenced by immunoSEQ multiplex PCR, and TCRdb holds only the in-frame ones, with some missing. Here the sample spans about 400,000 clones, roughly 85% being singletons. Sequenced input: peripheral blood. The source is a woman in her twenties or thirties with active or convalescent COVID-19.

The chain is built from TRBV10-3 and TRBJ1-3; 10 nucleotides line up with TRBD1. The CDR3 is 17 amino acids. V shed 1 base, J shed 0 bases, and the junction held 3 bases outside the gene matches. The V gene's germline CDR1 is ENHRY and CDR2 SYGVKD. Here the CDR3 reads CAISELGQGLSGNTIYF. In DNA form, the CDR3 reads TGTGCCATCAGTGAGTTGGGACAGGGGCTCTCTGGAAACACCATATATTTT.

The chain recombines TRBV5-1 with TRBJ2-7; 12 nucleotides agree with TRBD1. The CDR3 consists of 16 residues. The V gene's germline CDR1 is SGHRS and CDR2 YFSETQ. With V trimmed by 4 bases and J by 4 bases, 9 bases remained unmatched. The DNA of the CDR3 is TGCGCCAGCAGCCCTTTAGGGACAGGGGGCGGGTACGAGCAGTACTTC. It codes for CASSPLGTGGGYEQYF.

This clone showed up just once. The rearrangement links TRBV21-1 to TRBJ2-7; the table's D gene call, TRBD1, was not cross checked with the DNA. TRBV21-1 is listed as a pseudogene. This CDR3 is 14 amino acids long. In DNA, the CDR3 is TGTGACCGGGACAGGGAGTCGGGCTCCTACGAGCAGTACTTC. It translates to CDRDRESGSYEQYF.

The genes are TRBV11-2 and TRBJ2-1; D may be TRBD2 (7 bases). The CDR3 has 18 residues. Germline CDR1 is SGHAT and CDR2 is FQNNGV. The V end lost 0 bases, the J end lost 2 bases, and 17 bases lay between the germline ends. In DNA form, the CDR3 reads TGTGCCAGCAGCTTAGATAGTTACGGGGGGCCGACCTACAATGAGCAGTTCTTC. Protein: CASSLDSYGGPTYNEQFF.

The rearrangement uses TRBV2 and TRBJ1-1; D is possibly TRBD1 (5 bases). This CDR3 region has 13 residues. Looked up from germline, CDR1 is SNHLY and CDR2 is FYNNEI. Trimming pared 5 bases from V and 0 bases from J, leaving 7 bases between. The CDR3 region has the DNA TGTGCCAGCAGTCTAGGGGTGAACACTGAAGCTTTCTTT. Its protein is CASSLGVNTEAFF. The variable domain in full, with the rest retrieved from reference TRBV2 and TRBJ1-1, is EPEVTQTPSHQVTQMGQEVILRCVPISNHLYFYWYRQILGQKVEFLVSFYNNEISEKSEIFDDQFSVERPDGSNFTLKIRSTKLEDSAMYFCASSLGVNTEAFFGQGTRLTVV.

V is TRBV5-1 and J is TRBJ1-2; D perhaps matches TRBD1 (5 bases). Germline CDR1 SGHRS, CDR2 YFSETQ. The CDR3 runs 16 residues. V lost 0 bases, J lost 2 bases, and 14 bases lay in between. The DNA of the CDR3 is TGCGCCAGCAGCTTGGCCTTAAGGCAGGGAAACTATGGCTACACCTTC. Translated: CASSLALRQGNYGYTF.

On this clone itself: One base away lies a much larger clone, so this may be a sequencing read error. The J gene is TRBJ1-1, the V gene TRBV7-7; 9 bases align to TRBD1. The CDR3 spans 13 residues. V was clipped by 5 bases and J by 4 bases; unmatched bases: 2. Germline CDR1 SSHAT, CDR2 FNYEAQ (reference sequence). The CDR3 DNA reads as TGTGCCAGCAGCCAGGACAGGGGCACTGAAGCTTTCTTT. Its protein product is CASSQDRGTEAFF.

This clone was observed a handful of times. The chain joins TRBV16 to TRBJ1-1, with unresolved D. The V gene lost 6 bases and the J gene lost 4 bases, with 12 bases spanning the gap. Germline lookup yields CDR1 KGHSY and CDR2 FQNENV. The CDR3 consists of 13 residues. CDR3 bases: TGTGCCAGCAGTCCCGTGTTGAGCACTGAAGCTTTCTTT. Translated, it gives CASSPVLSTEAFF. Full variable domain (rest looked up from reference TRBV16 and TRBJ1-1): GEEVAQTPKHLVRGEGQKAKLYCAPIKGHSYVFWYQQVLKNEFKFLISFQNENVFDETGMPKERFSAKCLPNSPCSLEIQATKLEDSAVYFCASSPVLSTEAFFGQGTRLTVV.

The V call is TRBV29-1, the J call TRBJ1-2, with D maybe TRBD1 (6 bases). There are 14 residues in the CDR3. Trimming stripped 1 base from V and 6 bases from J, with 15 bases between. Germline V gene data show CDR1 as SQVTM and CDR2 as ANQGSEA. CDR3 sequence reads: CSVEVWTVGDGYTF. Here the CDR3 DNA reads TGCAGCGTTGAAGTATGGACAGTTGGGGATGGCTACACCTTC.